This is a list of T cell receptor beta chains from one sample in a study of OX40 agonist ivuxolimab in advanced cancers. Clones were read by immunoSEQ multiplex PCR, and TCRdb kept only the in-frame ones, dropping some. The sample includes around 62,000 clones, around 86% seen only once; the top ten take less than 0.4%. Sequencing was performed on CD4+ or CD8+ T cells sorted from blood, taken in a trial of the OX40 agonist ivuxolimab. These receptors were taken from an adult with an advanced solid tumor such as melanoma, head and neck, liver or kidney cancer. Both conserved end residues are part of each CDR3. Fields, in order: CDR3 protein, CDR3 DNA, D gene, J gene, clone size, V gene. The D gene is left open where the match is weak. A row's size may be missing; if present it is once, few, many or a size class.

CASSPPVRTDTDTQYF	TGTGCCAGCTCACCACCAGTTAGGACTGACACAGATACGCAGTATTTT	.	TRBJ2-3	.	TRBV18
CASSLDRGNTEAFF	TGTGCCAGCTCCCTCGACAGGGGGAACACTGAAGCTTTCTTT	TRBD1	TRBJ1-1	.	TRBV18
CASSPRGLSGGARTDTQYF	TGTGCCAGCAGCCCTAGGGGGCTTAGCGGGGGGGCCCGGACAGATACGCAGTATTTT	TRBD2	TRBJ2-3	.	TRBV7-8
CASSPGGVNTEAFF	TGTGCCAGCAGCCCTGGGGGGGTGAACACTGAAGCTTTCTTT	.	TRBJ1-1	.	TRBV9
CASSLGSGLAGGYEQYF	TGTGCCAGCAGCTTAGGCTCGGGACTAGCGGGGGGTTACGAGCAGTACTTC	TRBD2	TRBJ2-7	.	TRBV13
CASTFGQVSGEQFF	TGTGCCAGCACCTTCGGACAGGTGTCTGGTGAGCAGTTCTTC	TRBD1	TRBJ2-1	.	TRBV7-6
CSVNWDTGNTIYF	TGCAGCGTTAACTGGGACACAGGAAACACCATATATTTT	.	TRBJ1-3	.	TRBV29-1
CASSQGREQYF	TGTGCCAGCTCACAGGGGAGGGAGCAGTACTTC	.	TRBJ2-7	.	TRBV18
CASKESSTDTQYF	TGTGCCAGCAAAGAGAGTAGCACAGATACGCAGTATTTT	.	TRBJ2-3	.	TRBV6-1
CASSQKGAGSDGYTF	TGTGCCAGCAGCCAAAAGGGGGCAGGCTCAGATGGCTACACCTTC	.	TRBJ1-2	.	TRBV21-1
CASRGYRGINNEQFF	TGTGCCAGCAGGGGTTACAGGGGGATTAACAATGAGCAGTTCTTC	TRBD1	TRBJ2-1	.	TRBV11-2
CASSELGDGYGYTF	TGTGCCAGCAGTGAATTGGGTGACGGCTATGGCTACACCTTC	.	TRBJ1-2	.	TRBV25-1
CASAPKTDLSYEQYF	TGTGCCAGCGCACCGAAGACGGACCTTTCCTACGAGCAGTACTTC	.	TRBJ2-7	.	TRBV21-1
CASSFPDGYYGYTF	TGTGCCAGCAGTTTCCCGGACGGATACTATGGCTACACCTTC	.	TRBJ1-2	.	TRBV6-6
CASSQEALAGGETQYF	TGTGCCAGCAGCCAAGAAGCTCTAGCGGGGGGGGAGACCCAGTACTTC	TRBD2	TRBJ2-5	.	TRBV4-2
CASSFWGGASYEQYF	TGTGCCAGCAGCTTCTGGGGAGGAGCTAGCTACGAGCAGTACTTC	.	TRBJ2-7	.	TRBV7-2
CASSLGQHEQYF	TGCGCCAGCAGCTTAGGTCAGCACGAGCAGTACTTC	.	TRBJ2-7	.	TRBV5-1
CASSSAVGATQYF	TGTGCCAGCAGCTCCGCTGTTGGAGCTACGCAGTATTTT	.	TRBJ2-3	.	TRBV11-1
CASSVDEGNTEAFF	TGTGCCAGCAGCGTAGATGAGGGAAACACTGAAGCTTTCTTT	.	TRBJ1-1	few	TRBV9
CASSHSSPGGQFF	TGTGCCAGCAGCCATTCCTCCCCGGGTGGCCAGTTCTTC	.	TRBJ2-1	.	TRBV14
CASSIGDTQYF	TGTGCCAGCAGTATAGGGGATACGCAGTATTTT	.	TRBJ2-3	.	TRBV14
CASSPRTSTDTQYF	TGTGCCAGCTCACCCCGGACAAGCACAGATACGCAGTATTTT	.	TRBJ2-3	.	TRBV18
CASSARDKVPRGSYNEQFF	TGTGCCAGCAGCGCGCGGGACAAGGTCCCACGGGGCTCCTACAATGAGCAGTTCTTC	.	TRBJ2-1	few	TRBV21-1
CASSYSTRGRGQYF	TGTGCCAGCAGTTACTCAACCAGGGGGCGCGGTCAGTACTTC	TRBD1	TRBJ2-5	.	TRBV6-5
CASSYSGQANYGYTF	TGTGCCAGCAGTTACTCCGGACAGGCTAACTATGGCTACACCTTC	TRBD1	TRBJ1-2	.	TRBV6-6
CASSLDGGAKETQYF	TGTGCCAGCAGCTTAGATGGCGGGGCAAAAGAGACCCAGTACTTC	.	TRBJ2-5	once	TRBV11-3
CASTSKMGVGEQFF	TGTGCCAGCACGAGCAAAATGGGGGTAGGGGAGCAGTTCTTC	.	TRBJ2-1	.	TRBV6-6
CASSAQPRTGTGHQPQHF	TGTGCCAGCAGCGCCCAGCCTAGGACAGGGACAGGGCATCAGCCCCAGCATTTT	TRBD1	TRBJ1-5	once	TRBV7-2